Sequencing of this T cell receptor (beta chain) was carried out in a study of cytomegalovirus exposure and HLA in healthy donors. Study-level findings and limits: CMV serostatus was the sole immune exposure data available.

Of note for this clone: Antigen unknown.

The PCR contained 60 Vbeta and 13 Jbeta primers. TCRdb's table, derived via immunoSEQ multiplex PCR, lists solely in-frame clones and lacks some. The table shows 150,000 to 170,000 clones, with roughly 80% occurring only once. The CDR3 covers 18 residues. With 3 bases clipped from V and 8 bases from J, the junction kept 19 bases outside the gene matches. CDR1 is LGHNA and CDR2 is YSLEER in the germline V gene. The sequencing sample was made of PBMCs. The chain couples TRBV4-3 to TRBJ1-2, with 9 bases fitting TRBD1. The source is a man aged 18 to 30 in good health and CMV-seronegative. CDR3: CASSHAYGTGKTGEGYTF. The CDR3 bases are TGCGCCAGCAGCCATGCCTACGGGACAGGGAAGACGGGAGAAGGCTACACCTTC.